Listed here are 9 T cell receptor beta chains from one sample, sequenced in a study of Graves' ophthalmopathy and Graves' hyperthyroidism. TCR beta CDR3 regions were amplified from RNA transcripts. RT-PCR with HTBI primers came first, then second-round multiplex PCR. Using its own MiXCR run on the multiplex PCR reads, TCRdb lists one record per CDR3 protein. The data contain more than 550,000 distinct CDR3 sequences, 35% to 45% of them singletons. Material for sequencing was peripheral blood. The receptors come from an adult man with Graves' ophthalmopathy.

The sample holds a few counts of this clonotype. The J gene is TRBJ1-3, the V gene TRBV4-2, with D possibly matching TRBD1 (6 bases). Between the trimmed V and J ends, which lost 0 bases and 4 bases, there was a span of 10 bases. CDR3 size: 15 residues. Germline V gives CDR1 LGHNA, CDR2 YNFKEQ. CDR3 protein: CASSQEGGPGNTIYF. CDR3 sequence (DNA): TGTGCCAGCAGCCAAGAAGGGGGACCGGGAAACACCATATATTTT.

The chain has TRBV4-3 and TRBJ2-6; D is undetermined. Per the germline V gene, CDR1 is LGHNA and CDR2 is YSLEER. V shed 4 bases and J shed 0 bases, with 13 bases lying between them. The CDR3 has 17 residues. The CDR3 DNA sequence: TGCGCCAGCAGCCGTTTCGTGGCCCGCTCTGGGGCCAACGTCCTGACTTTC. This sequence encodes CASSRFVARSGANVLTF.

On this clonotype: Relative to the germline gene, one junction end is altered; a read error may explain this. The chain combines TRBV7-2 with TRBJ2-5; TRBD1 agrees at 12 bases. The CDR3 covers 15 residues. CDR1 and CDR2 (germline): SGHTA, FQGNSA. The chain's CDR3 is CASSLTGQGAGTQYF. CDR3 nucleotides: TGCGCCAGCAGCCTCACGGGACAGGGGGCGGGTACCCAGTACTTC.

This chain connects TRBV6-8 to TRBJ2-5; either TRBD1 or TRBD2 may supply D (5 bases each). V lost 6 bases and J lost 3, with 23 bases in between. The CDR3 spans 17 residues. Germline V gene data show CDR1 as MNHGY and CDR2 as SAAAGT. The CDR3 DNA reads TGTGCCAGCAGATCATCGGGGCGTTGGTCAGATAAAGAGACCCAGTACTTC. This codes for CASRSSGRWSDKETQYF.

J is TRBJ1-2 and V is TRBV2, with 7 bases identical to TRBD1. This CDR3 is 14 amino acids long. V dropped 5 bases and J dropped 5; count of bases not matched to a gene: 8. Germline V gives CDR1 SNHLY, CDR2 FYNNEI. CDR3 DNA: TGTGCCAGCAGTACTACGGACAGGTTTTATGGCTACACCTTC. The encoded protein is CASSTTDRFYGYTF.

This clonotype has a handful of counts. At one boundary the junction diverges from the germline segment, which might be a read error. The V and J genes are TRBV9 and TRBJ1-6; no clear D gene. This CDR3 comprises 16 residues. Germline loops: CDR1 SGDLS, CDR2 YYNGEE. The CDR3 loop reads CASSLHLSSYNSPLHF. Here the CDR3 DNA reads TGCGCCAGCAGCCTTCATCTCAGCTCCTATAATTCACCCCTCCACTTT.

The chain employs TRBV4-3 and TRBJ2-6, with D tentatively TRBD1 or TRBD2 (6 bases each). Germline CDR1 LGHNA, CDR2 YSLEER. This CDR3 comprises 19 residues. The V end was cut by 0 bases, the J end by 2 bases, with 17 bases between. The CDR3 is CASSQEGGGPTTGANVLTF. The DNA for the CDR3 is TGCGCCAGCAGCCAAGAGGGTGGGGGGCCCACAACTGGGGCCAACGTCCTGACTTTC.

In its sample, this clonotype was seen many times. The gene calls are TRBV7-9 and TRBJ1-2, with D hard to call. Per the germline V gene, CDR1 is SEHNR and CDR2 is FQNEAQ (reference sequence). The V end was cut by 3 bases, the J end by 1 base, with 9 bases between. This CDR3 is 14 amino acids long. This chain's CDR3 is CASSLGSVNYGYTF. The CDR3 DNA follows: TGTGCCAGCAGCTTGGGCAGCGTTAACTATGGCTACACCTTC.

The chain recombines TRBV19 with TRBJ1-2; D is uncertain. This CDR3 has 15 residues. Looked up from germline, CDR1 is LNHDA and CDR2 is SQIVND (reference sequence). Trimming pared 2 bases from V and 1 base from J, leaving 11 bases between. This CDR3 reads CASSIRHQLNYGYTF. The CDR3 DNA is TGTGCCAGTAGTATAAGGCACCAACTTAACTATGGCTACACCTTC.